The clone carrying this TCR beta chain was seen ten or more times. Germline lookup yields CDR1 SGHTS and CDR2 YDEGEE. With 1 base removed from V and 11 bases from J, the gap between germline ends came to 4 bases. This CDR3 has 10 amino acids. The data belong to a study of T cells in Graves' hyperthyroidism and ophthalmopathy. Amplification of TCR beta CDR3 regions used RNA as the template. HTBI primers were the set used in a first-round RT-PCR of the TCR CDR3. TCRdb reprocessed the multiplex PCR reads with MiXCR, giving one entry per CDR3 protein. The sample shows 300,000 to 450,000 distinct CDR3 sequences, around a sixth of them seen only once.

Source material: blood. This chain uses TRBV5-8 with TRBJ2-1; D is unclear. The TCR sequence derives from a woman aged 40 to 50 with Graves' ophthalmopathy. The CDR3 protein is CASSLRQQFF. CDR3 DNA: TGTGCCAGCAGCTTGAGGCAGCAGTTCTTC.